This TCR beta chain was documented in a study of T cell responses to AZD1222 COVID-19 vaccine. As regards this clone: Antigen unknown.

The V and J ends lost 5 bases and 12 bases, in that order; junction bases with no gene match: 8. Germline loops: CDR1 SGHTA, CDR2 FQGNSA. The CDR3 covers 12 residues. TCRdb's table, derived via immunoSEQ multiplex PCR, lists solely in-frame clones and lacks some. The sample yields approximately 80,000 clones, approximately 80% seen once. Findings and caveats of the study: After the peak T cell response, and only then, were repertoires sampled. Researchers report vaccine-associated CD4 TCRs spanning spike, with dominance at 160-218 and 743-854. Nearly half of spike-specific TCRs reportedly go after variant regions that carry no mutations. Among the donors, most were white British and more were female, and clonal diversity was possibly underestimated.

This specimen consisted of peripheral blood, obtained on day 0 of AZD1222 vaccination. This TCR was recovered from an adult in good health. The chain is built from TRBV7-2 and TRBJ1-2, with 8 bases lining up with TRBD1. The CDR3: CASSPRTGRNTF. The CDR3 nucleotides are TGTGCCAGCAGCCCGAGGACAGGGCGGAACACCTTC.